This T cell receptor (beta chain) was recorded in a study of resident and recirculating memory T cells in vitiligo. Assay: immunoSEQ multiplex PCR; the TCRdb copy retains only in-frame clones and omits some. The table includes around 70,000 clones, approximately 90% detected once. The germline gives CDR1 MNHNY, CDR2 SVGAGI (reference sequence). The germline V and J ends were trimmed by 1 base and 7 bases, with 8 bases remaining between them. The CDR3 covers 13 residues. The clonotype was recovered from a male donor with vitiligo. The specimen sequenced was blood. The V and J genes are TRBV6-6 and TRBJ1-5; D uncertain. The CDR3 nucleotides are TGTGCCAGCAGTTACTTCGTTAGCCAGCCCCAGCATTTT. Amino acids: CASSYFVSQPQHF.